This entry concerns a single T cell receptor (beta chain). Its antigen is not identified. This sample was included in a study of T cell responses to AZD1222 COVID-19 vaccine. At the level of the study: Whether given at about 4 or about 12 weeks, second doses were pooled.

Overall study findings and caveats: Repertoire sampling happened only post peak T cell response.

Assay: immunoSEQ multiplex PCR; the TCRdb copy retains only in-frame clones and omits some. Of more than 85,000 clones detected, 88% appear once; the ten largest clones hold about 2.5%. This CDR3 contains 13 residues. Germline V CDR1 and CDR2: LNHDA, SQIVND (reference sequence). The trim removed 5 bases at V and 5 bases at J, leaving 2 bases unmatched. Sequences were derived from peripheral blood, sampled on day 0 of AZD1222 vaccination. This sequence was found in an adult in good health. The J gene is TRBJ2-5, the V gene TRBV19, with 10 bases matching TRBD1. CDR3 DNA sequence: TGTGCCAGTAGTGGGGACAGGGGCGAGACCCAGTACTTC. Translating it yields CASSGDRGETQYF.